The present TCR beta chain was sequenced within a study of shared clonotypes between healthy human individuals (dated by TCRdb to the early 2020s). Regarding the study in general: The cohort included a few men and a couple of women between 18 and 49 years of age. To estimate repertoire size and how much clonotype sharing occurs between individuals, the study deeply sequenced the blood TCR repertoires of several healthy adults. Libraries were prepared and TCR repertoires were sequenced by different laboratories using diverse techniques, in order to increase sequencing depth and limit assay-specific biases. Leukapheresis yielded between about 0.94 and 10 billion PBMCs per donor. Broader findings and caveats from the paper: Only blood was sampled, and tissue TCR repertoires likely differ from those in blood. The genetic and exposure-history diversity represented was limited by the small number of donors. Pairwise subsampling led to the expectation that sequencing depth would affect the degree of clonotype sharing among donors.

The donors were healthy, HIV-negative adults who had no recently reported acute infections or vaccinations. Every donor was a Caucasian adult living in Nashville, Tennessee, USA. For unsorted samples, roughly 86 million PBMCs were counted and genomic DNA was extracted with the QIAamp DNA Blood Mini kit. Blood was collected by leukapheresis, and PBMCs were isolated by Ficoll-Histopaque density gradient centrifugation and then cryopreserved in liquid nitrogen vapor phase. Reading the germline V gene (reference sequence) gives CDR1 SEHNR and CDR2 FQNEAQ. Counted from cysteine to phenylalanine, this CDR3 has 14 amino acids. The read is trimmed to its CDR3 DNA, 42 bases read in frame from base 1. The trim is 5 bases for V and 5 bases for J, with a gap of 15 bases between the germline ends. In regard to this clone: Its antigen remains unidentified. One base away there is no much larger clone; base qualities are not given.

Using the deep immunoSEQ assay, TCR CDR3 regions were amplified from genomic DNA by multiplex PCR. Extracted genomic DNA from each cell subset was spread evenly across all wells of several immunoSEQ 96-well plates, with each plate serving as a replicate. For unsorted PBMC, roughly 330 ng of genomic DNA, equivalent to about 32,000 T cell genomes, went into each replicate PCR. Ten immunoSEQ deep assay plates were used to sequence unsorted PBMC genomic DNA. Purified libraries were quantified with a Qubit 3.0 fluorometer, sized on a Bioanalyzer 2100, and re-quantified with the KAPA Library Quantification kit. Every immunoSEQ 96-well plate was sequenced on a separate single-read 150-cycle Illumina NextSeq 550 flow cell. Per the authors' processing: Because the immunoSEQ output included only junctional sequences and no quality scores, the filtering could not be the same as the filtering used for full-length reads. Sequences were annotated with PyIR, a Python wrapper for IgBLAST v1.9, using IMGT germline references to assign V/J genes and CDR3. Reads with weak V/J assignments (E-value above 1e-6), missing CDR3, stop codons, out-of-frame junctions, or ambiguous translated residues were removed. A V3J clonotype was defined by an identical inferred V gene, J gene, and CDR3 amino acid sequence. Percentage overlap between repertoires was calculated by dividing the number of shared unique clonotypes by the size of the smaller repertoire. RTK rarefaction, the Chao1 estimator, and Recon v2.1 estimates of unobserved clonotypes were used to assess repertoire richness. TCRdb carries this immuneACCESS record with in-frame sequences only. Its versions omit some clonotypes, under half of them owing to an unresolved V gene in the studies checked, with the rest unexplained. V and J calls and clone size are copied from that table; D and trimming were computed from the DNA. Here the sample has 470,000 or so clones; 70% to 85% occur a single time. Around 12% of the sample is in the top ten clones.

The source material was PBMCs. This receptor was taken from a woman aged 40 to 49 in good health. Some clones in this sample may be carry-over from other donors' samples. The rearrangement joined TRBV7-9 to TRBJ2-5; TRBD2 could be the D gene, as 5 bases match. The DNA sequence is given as TGTGCCAGCAGCAGCACAGAGGAGGTGGAGACCCAGTACTTC. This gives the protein CASSSTEEVETQYF.